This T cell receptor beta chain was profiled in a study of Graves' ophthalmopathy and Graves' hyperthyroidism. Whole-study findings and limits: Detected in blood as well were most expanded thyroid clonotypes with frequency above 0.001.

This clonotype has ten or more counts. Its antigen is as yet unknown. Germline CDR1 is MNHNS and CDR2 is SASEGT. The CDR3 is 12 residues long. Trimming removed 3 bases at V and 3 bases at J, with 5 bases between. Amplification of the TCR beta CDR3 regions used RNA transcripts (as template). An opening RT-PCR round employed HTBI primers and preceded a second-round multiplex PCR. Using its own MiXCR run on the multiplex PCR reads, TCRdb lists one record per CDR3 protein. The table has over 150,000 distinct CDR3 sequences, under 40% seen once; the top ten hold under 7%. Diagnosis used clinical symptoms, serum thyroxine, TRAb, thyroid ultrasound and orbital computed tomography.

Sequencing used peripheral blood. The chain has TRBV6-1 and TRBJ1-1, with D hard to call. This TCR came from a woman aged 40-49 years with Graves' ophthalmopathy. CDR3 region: CASSDFDTEAFF. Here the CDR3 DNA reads TGTGCCAGCAGTGATTTTGACACTGAAGCTTTCTTT.